This passage covers 8 T cell receptor beta chains from one sample sequenced in a study of regulatory T cells in long-lasting Graves disease. To make TCR beta libraries, researchers used iRepertoire HTBI primers and Arm-PCR of CDR3 regions. MiXCR was run by TCRdb on the multiplex PCR reads, yielding one entry per CDR3 protein. In the table there are over 400,000 distinct CDR3 sequences, approximately 14% of which are singletons. Time point indicated: newly diagnosed GD, antithyroid drugs for less than 3 months. Researchers made the TCR library from RNA that was extracted from PBMCs. Another study also made use of these data, one on T cells in Graves' hyperthyroidism and ophthalmopathy.

Source: peripheral blood mononuclear cells (PBMCs), taken at new diagnosis, from a patient treated with antithyroid drugs. The receptors derive from a woman between 45 and 65 years old with Graves disease.

The chain is built from TRBV28 and TRBJ1-1, with 8 bases that match TRBD1. V lost 5 bases to trimming and J lost 0 bases; unmatched junction nucleotides: 8. Per the germline V gene, CDR1 is MDHEN and CDR2 is SYDVKM. This CDR3 has 16 amino acids. The CDR3 loop is CASSQGTGNLNTEAFF. The CDR3 coding sequence is TGTGCCAGCAGTCAGGGGACAGGAAATCTGAACACTGAAGCTTTCTTT.

This clonotype was detected a few times. This chain joins TRBV7-9 and TRBJ2-1; 7 bases fit TRBD1. CDR3 length: 15 residues. Germline CDR1 SEHNR, CDR2 FQNEAQ (reference sequence). V shed 4 bases and J 5 bases; nucleotides not matched to a gene: 8. The CDR3 DNA reads TGTGCCAGCAGCTCGCAAGCGACAGGGAACAATGAGCAGTTCTTC. It specifies CASSSQATGNNEQFF.

This clonotype was seen at least ten times. The rearrangement uses TRBV7-9 and TRBJ2-7; 10 bases map to TRBD2. Germline-derived CDR1 and CDR2 are SEHNR and FQNEAQ (reference sequence). The CDR3 consists of 15 residues. V dropped 5 bases and J dropped 6; count of bases not matched to a gene: 10. The CDR3 nucleotides are TGTGCCAGCAGCCTGAGCGGGAGGGCCGTTCCCGAGCAGTACTTC. Translated: CASSLSGRAVPEQYF.

The V call is TRBV28, the J call TRBJ2-7; 9 positions match TRBD2. The CDR3 spans 15 residues. Trimming removed 3 bases from V and 2 bases from J; junction bases left unmatched: 5. Germline assignment: CDR1 MDHEN and CDR2 SYDVKM. The CDR3 is CASSFTTSGTYEQYF. DNA of the CDR3: TGTGCCAGCAGTTTTACGACTAGCGGCACCTACGAGCAGTACTTC.

In this sample, this clonotype turned up many times. This chain connects TRBV30 to TRBJ2-2; D is uncertain. CDR1 and CDR2 from the germline V gene are GTSNPN and SVGIG (reference sequence). Trimming removed 2 bases at V and 3 bases at J, with 4 bases between. The CDR3 is 12 amino acids. DNA for the CDR3: TGTGCCTGGAGTCCCGACACCGGGGAGCTGTTTTTT. Its translation: CAWSPDTGELFF. The full variable domain, its missing parts supplied by reference TRBV30 and TRBJ2-2, is SQTIHQWPATLVQPVGSPLSLECTVEGTSNPNLYWYRQAAGRGLQLLFYSVGIGQISSEVPQNLSASRPQDRQFILSSKKLLLSDSGFYLCAWSPDTGELFFGEGSRLTVL.

The chain joins TRBV4-1 to TRBJ1-1; D is perhaps TRBD1 (5 bases). Germline V gene data show CDR1 as MGHRA and CDR2 as YSYEKL. The CDR3 runs 17 residues. V was shortened by 1 base and J by 7 bases, with 22 bases between the two germline ends. CDR3 bases: TGCGCCAGCAGCCAAGGAGGGAGGGGATACGCTAACGGTGAAGCTTTCTTT. Residues: CASSQGGRGYANGEAFF.

Concerning this clonotype itself: A much larger clone lies a single base off, so this may be a read error. The chain employs TRBV7-9 and TRBJ2-1; possibly TRBD1 or TRBD2 for D (6 bases each). Germline values: CDR1 SEHNR, CDR2 FQNEAQ (reference sequence). This CDR3 region has 14 residues. Here the CDR3 reads CASSLGGGDNEKFF. The CDR3 DNA reads as TGTGCCAGCAGCTTAGGGGGCGGGGACAATGAGAAGTTCTTC.

This clonotype occurred many times. This chain connects TRBV28 to TRBJ1-2, with D unclear. Germline V gene data show CDR1 as MDHEN and CDR2 as SYDVKM. This CDR3 is built from 13 residues. V lost 2 bases and J 4 bases, leaving 8 bases between the germline ends. In DNA form, the CDR3 reads TGTGCCAGCAGTTTAGTAACGACCTATGGCTACACCTTC. It translates to CASSLVTTYGYTF.